Each of the 32 T cell receptor beta chains below was sequenced from the same sample in a study of cytomegalovirus exposure and HLA in healthy donors. The PCR had 60 Vbeta and 13 Jbeta primers. The data were produced by immunoSEQ multiplex PCR, yet TCRdb's version contains in-frame clones alone and is incomplete. The repertoire holds roughly 200,000 clones, with 65% to 90% as singletons. The sample taken for sequencing was PBMCs. These TCRs come from a woman between 50 and 59 years old in good health and CMV-seronegative.

V and J are TRBV20-1 and TRBJ2-1; D gene ambiguous. V was shortened by 0 bases and J by 13 bases, with 10 bases between the two germline ends. CDR1 is DFQATT, CDR2 SNEGSKA, per germline (reference sequence). The CDR3 is 11 amino acids. The CDR3 DNA reads as TGCAGTGCTAGAGATTTCCCTAAACAGTTCTTC. Protein product: CSARDFPKQFF.

The V call is TRBV5-1, the J call TRBJ2-1; TRBD2 agrees at 11 bases. CDR1 is SGHRS and CDR2 is YFSETQ in the germline V gene. The CDR3 contains 15 residues. V dropped 4 bases and J dropped 8; count of bases not matched to a gene: 8. The CDR3 loop is CASSISGRARDEQFF. In DNA, the CDR3 is TGCGCCAGCAGCATTAGCGGGAGGGCCCGTGATGAGCAGTTCTTC.

The chain's CDR3 is CASSVLAGESFYEQYF. CDR3 in DNA: TGTGCCAGCAGTGTCCTAGCGGGAGAAAGCTTCTACGAGCAGTACTTC. J is TRBJ2-7 and V is TRBV6-6; 10 bases are shared with TRBD2. Germline V lookup: CDR1 MNHNY, CDR2 SVGAGI (reference sequence). V lost 5 bases to trimming and J lost 3 bases; unmatched junction nucleotides: 10. This CDR3 contains 16 residues.

The genes are TRBV7-9 and TRBJ1-5; D not resolved. This CDR3 comprises 12 residues. Deletions cut 5 bases from V and 4 bases from J, with 6 bases between. Germline lookup yields CDR1 SEHNR and CDR2 FQNEAQ (reference sequence). The CDR3 spells CASSLPNQPQHF. Written as DNA, the CDR3 is TGTGCCAGCAGCCTACCGAATCAGCCCCAGCATTTT.

V usage is TRBV2 and J usage is TRBJ1-2, with TRBD1 matching 8 bases. The ends lost 4 bases at V and 8 bases at J; junction bases unmatched: 18. The CDR3 totals 17 residues. Germline V lookup: CDR1 SNHLY, CDR2 FYNNEI. The CDR3, as DNA: TGTGCCAGCAGTGGGACAGGGAAACACTACTATGCTAGGGGCTACACCTTC. Its protein is CASSGTGKHYYARGYTF.

The chain joins TRBV11-2 to TRBJ2-7; 10 positions agree with TRBD2. The CDR3 length is 15 residues. CDR1 is SGHAT and CDR2 is FQNNGV in the germline V gene. V gave up 5 bases and J gave up 2 bases; unmatched junction bases: 6. The CDR3 sequence is CASSPRTSGTYEQYF. The DNA of the CDR3 is TGTGCCAGCAGCCCCAGGACTAGCGGCACCTACGAGCAGTACTTC. Using reference TRBV11-2 and TRBJ2-7 for the parts outside the CDR3, the full variable domain is EAGVAQSPRYKIIEKRQSVAFWCNPISGHATLYWYQQILGQGPKLLIQFQNNGVVDDSQLPKDRFSAERLKGVDSTLKIQPAKLEDSAVYLCASSPRTSGTYEQYFGPGTRLTVT.

The rearrangement joins TRBV7-3 to TRBJ2-1; D is unresolved. Germline assignment: CDR1 SGHTA and CDR2 FQGTGA. V was trimmed by 5 bases and J by 0 bases, leaving 11 bases between them. The CDR3 totals 15 residues. The DNA for the CDR3 is TGTGCCAGCAGCAATACTCCGAGCTCCTACAATGAGCAGTTCTTC. Translation gives CASSNTPSSYNEQFF.

The chain has TRBV19 and TRBJ2-5; TRBD1 is a possible D gene (6 bases). CDR1 and CDR2 (germline): LNHDA, SQIVND (reference sequence). V was pared by 6 bases and J by 5 bases, with 16 bases between. This CDR3 region has 14 residues. The CDR3 protein is CASRETGTGETQYF. The DNA for the CDR3 is TGTGCCAGTAGAGAAACAGGGACCGGGGAGACCCAGTACTTC. The full variable domain, completed using reference TRBV19 and TRBJ2-5, is DGGITQSPKYLFRKEGQNVTLSCEQNLNHDAMYWYRQDPGQGLRLIYYSQIVNDFQKGDIAEGYSVSREKKESFPLTVTSAQKNPTAFYLCASRETGTGETQYFGPGTRLLVL.

This chain uses TRBV27 with TRBJ2-6, with TRBD2 identical over 12 bases. V lost 6 bases and J lost 2; bases outside the gene matches: 11. Germline lookup yields CDR1 MNHEY and CDR2 SMNVEV (reference sequence). This CDR3 comprises 19 residues. This CDR3 reads CASRDEGASGRAGANVLTF. In DNA form, the CDR3 reads TGTGCCAGCAGAGATGAGGGCGCTAGCGGGAGGGCTGGGGCCAACGTCCTGACTTTC.

This clone was observed once. The V and J genes are TRBV5-1 and TRBJ2-1, with D possibly TRBD2 on 5 matching bases. The V gene lost 2 bases and the J gene lost 4 bases, with 16 bases spanning the gap. CDR3 length: 16 amino acids. The germline gives CDR1 SGHRS, CDR2 YFSETQ. The CDR3 sequence is CASSFDRGTVYNEQFF. The CDR3 coding sequence is TGCGCCAGCAGCTTTGACCGGGGAACCGTTTACAATGAGCAGTTCTTC. Variable domain in full (rest from reference TRBV5-1 and TRBJ2-1): KAGVTQTPRYLIKTRGQQVTLSCSPISGHRSVSWYQQTPGQGLQFLFEYFSETQRNKGNFPGRFSGRQFSNSRSEMNVSTLELGDSALYLCASSFDRGTVYNEQFFGPGTRLTVL.

The chain has TRBV5-1 and TRBJ2-3, with 7 nucleotides matching TRBD1. This CDR3 has 16 amino acids. V dropped 2 bases and J dropped 8; count of bases not matched to a gene: 14. The germline gives CDR1 SGHRS, CDR2 YFSETQ. The CDR3 coding sequence is TGCGCCAGCAGCTTAAATACAGGGGCCGGATTGGGTACGCAGTATTTT. It is translated as CASSLNTGAGLGTQYF.

The chain employs TRBV4-1 and TRBJ1-4; D ambiguous. Per germline, CDR1 MGHRA and CDR2 YSYEKL. The length of the CDR3 is 12 residues. The ends were cut back, 0 bases at V and 8 bases at J, with 4 bases in the middle. The CDR3 DNA reads TGCGCCAGCAGCCAAGACCGGGAAAAACTGTTTTTT. Translated, it gives CASSQDREKLFF.

The V and J genes are TRBV19 and TRBJ2-7, with 8 positions matching TRBD1. This CDR3 spans 13 amino acids. Trimming took 9 bases from V and 3 from J; bases not matched to a gene: 7. The germline V gene encodes CDR1 LNHDA and CDR2 SQIVND (reference sequence). CDR3 bases: TGTGCCAGCGCGACAGGGGCCCACTACGAGCAGTACTTC. Translation: CASATGAHYEQYF.

On this clone itself: One end of the junction is discordant with germline, which a read error may explain. This chain uses TRBV5-1 with TRBJ2-7, with 7 bases fitting TRBD1. There are 14 residues in the CDR3. Per germline, CDR1 SGHRS and CDR2 YFSETQ. The CDR3 is CASSFGTAQYGQYF. The CDR3, as DNA: TGCGCCAGCAGCTTCGGGACAGCCCAATACGGGCAGTACTTC.

The rearrangement uses TRBV5-4 and TRBJ1-2; no reliable D call. The CDR3 is 13 amino acids. Trimming took off 5 bases at V and 7 bases at J, with 15 bases between the two ends. Germline assignment: CDR1 SGHNT and CDR2 YYREEE (reference sequence). The CDR3 loop is CASRSPRDIGYTF. CDR3 DNA: TGTGCCAGCAGATCCCCTCGGGATATTGGCTACACCTTC.

The sample holds one count of this clone. The chain carries TRBV7-2 and TRBJ1-2, with 8 bases identical to TRBD1. The trim removed 4 bases at V and 4 bases at J, leaving 5 bases unmatched. Germline values: CDR1 SGHTA, CDR2 FQGNSA. This CDR3 has 14 amino acids. The DNA for the CDR3 is TGTGCCAGCAGCTCCGGGACAGGCCCCTATGGCTACACCTTC. Protein product: CASSSGTGPYGYTF. Full variable domain (missing parts from reference TRBV7-2 and TRBJ1-2): GAGVSQSPSNKVTEKGKDVELRCDPISGHTALYWYRQSLGQGLEFLIYFQGNSAPDKSGLPSDRFSAERTGGSVSTLTIQRTQQEDSAVYLCASSSGTGPYGYTFGSGTRLTVV.

Concerning this clone itself: Relative to the germline gene, one junction end is altered; a read error may explain this. The rearrangement links TRBV7-9 to TRBJ2-1; the D is unclear. Germline loops: CDR1 SEHNR, CDR2 FQNEAQ (reference sequence). CDR3 size: 11 residues. The CDR3 coding sequence is TGTTCCAGCAGCTTAGCCTATGAGCAGTTCTTC. It yields the protein CSSSLAYEQFF.

The gene calls are TRBV18 and TRBJ2-1, with 7 bases aligning to TRBD2. Losses at the gene ends were 0 bases for V and 4 bases for J; bases not matched to a gene: 9. CDR3 size: 17 residues. Germline-derived CDR1 and CDR2 are KGHSH and LQKENI. The CDR3 protein is CASSPPGARERYNEQFF. As DNA, the CDR3 is TGTGCCAGCTCACCACCGGGAGCGCGGGAGCGATACAATGAGCAGTTCTTC.

This chain connects TRBV19 to TRBJ1-3; a weak D match, TRBD1 (5 bases). This CDR3 has 15 residues. V dropped 4 bases and J dropped 0 bases, with 10 bases sitting between them. CDR1 LNHDA and CDR2 SQIVND come from the germline V gene (reference sequence). This chain's CDR3 is CASSTKDNSGNTIYF. The CDR3 nucleotides read TGTGCCAGTAGTACAAAGGACAACTCTGGAAACACCATATATTTT.

Written as DNA, the CDR3 is TGTGCCAGTAGTATCCTCTCTATCGGCAGCGAGAAACTGTTTTTT. Translating it yields CASSILSIGSEKLFF. The chain uses TRBV19 and TRBJ1-4; D is undetermined. The V gene lost 3 bases and the J gene lost 11 bases, with 19 bases spanning the gap. Per the germline V gene, CDR1 is LNHDA and CDR2 is SQIVND (reference sequence). CDR3 length: 15 residues.

J is TRBJ2-3 and V is TRBV30, with TRBD1 matching over 8 bases. Germline trimming cut 3 bases from V and 2 bases from J; bases unmatched to any gene: 13. Germline assignment: CDR1 GTSNPN and CDR2 SVGIG (reference sequence). CDR3 length equals 17 residues. CDR3 sequence: CAWRGTDRVPPTDTQYF. The DNA for the CDR3 is TGTGCCTGGAGGGGAACGGACAGGGTTCCGCCCACAGATACGCAGTATTTT. Complete variable domain (other parts from reference TRBV30 and TRBJ2-3): SQTIHQWPATLVQPVGSPLSLECTVEGTSNPNLYWYRQAAGRGLQLLFYSVGIGQISSEVPQNLSASRPQDRQFILSSKKLLLSDSGFYLCAWRGTDRVPPTDTQYFGPGTRLTVL.

The rearrangement joins TRBV6-6 to TRBJ2-2, with D perhaps TRBD1 (6 bases). Germline V gene sequence: CDR1 MNHNY, CDR2 SVGAGI (reference sequence). This CDR3 region has 14 residues. V was shortened by 8 bases and J by 5 bases, with 15 bases between the two germline ends. CDR3 sequence: CASAKRQGTGELFF. The CDR3 DNA sequence: TGTGCCAGCGCCAAACGTCAGGGGACCGGGGAGCTGTTTTTT.

The chain links TRBV7-2 to TRBJ2-5, with D maybe TRBD2 (6 bases). The CDR3 runs 15 residues. The germline V and J ends were trimmed by 1 base and 3 bases, with 12 bases remaining between them. CDR1 is SGHTA and CDR2 is FQGNSA in the germline V gene. CDR3 sequence: CASSLGVGGEETQYF. DNA for the CDR3: TGTGCCAGCAGCTTAGGGGTTGGCGGGGAAGAGACCCAGTACTTC.

This clone appeared once. This chain joins TRBV5-1 and TRBJ2-5; D might be TRBD2 (5 bases). Deletions cut 5 bases from V and 5 bases from J, with 16 bases between. The CDR3 extends over 14 amino acids. Germline lookup yields CDR1 SGHRS and CDR2 YFSETQ. CDR3 sequence: CASRARGLEETQYF. In nucleotides, the CDR3 is TGCGCCAGCAGAGCGAGAGGGTTGGAGGAGACCCAGTACTTC. Using reference TRBV5-1 and TRBJ2-5 for the parts outside the CDR3, the full variable domain is KAGVTQTPRYLIKTRGQQVTLSCSPISGHRSVSWYQQTPGQGLQFLFEYFSETQRNKGNFPGRFSGRQFSNSRSEMNVSTLELGDSALYLCASRARGLEETQYFGPGTRLLVL.

The chain couples TRBV6-4 to TRBJ2-1; D is perhaps TRBD2 (7 bases). Trimming cost V 3 bases and J 9 bases, with 18 bases left between them. From germline, CDR1 is MRHNA and CDR2 SNTAGT. The CDR3 length is 15 residues. The CDR3 spells CASSEEGGGAGEQFF. In nucleotides, the CDR3 is TGTGCCAGCAGTGAAGAGGGAGGGGGAGCCGGTGAGCAGTTCTTC.

The chain employs TRBV7-3 and TRBJ1-1, with D perhaps matching TRBD1 (5 bases). The CDR3 contains 14 residues. The germline gives CDR1 SGHTA, CDR2 FQGTGA. The V gene lost 3 bases and the J gene lost 8 bases, with 16 bases spanning the gap. CDR3 sequence reads: CASSLGQGSWEAFF. Written as DNA, the CDR3 is TGTGCCAGCAGCTTGGGCCAGGGTTCCTGGGAAGCTTTCTTT.

V gene TRBV4-1 combines with J gene TRBJ2-2, with no clear D. CDR1 and CDR2 from the germline V gene are MGHRA and YSYEKL. The CDR3 is made up of 14 amino acids. Trimming pared 1 base from V and 4 bases from J, leaving 7 bases between. The CDR3 region has the DNA TGCGCCAGCAGCCAAGTAACGGTCACCGGGGAGCTGTTTTTT. Translating gives CASSQVTVTGELFF.

The chain carries TRBV29-1 and TRBJ1-1; D uncertain. Germline CDR1 is SQVTM and CDR2 is ANQGSEA. The CDR3 spans 13 residues. Trimming pared 4 bases from V and 0 bases from J, leaving 9 bases between. The CDR3 region is CSVGPGMNTEAFF. CDR3 nucleotides: TGCAGCGTTGGTCCCGGGATGAACACTGAAGCTTTCTTT.

The rearrangement joins TRBV19 to TRBJ2-7, with 10 bases matching TRBD1. Germline V gives CDR1 LNHDA, CDR2 SQIVND (reference sequence). Trimming took 6 bases from V and 5 from J; bases not matched to a gene: 4. The CDR3 loop spans 13 amino acids. CDR3 in DNA: TGTGCCAGTAGGGGACAGGGGACAGACGAGCAGTACTTC. It yields the protein CASRGQGTDEQYF.

Notes on this clone: The germline gene is not matched at one end of the junction; a read error may be the cause. The chain joins TRBV7-9 to TRBJ2-1; D perhaps matches TRBD2 (5 bases). The CDR3 has 12 residues. Germline V gene data show CDR1 as SEHNR and CDR2 as FQNEAQ (reference sequence). This CDR3 is CSSSFGENEQFF. The CDR3 bases are TGTTCCAGCAGCTTCGGGGAAAATGAGCAGTTCTTC. Full variable domain (outside the CDR3, taken from reference TRBV7-9 and TRBJ2-1): DTGVSQNPRHKITKRGQNVTFRCDPISEHNRLYWYRQTLGQGPEFLTYFQNEAQLEKSRLLSDRFSAERPKGSFSTLEIQRTEQGDSAMYLCSSSFGENEQFFGPGTRLTVL.

This chain joins TRBV13 and TRBJ1-1; 9 bases line up with TRBD1. V was pared by 5 bases and J by 2 bases, with 12 bases of the junction left unmatched. This CDR3 comprises 17 residues. Germline loops: CDR1 PRHDT, CDR2 FYEKMQ (reference sequence). CDR3 nucleotide sequence: TGTGCCAGCAGCCCCCTCCAGGACAGGGGTGGAAACACTGAAGCTTTCTTT. The encoded protein is CASSPLQDRGGNTEAFF.

This chain links TRBV5-1 with TRBJ1-1; a weak D match, TRBD1 (6 bases). CDR3 length: 16 amino acids. The V gene's germline CDR1 is SGHRS and CDR2 YFSETQ. Trimming shortened V by 0 bases and J by 1 base, and 13 bases separated the two germline ends. CDR3 in DNA: TGCGCCAGCAGCTTGGCCGGGCCCAGGGGGAACACTGAAGCTTTCTTT. This sequence encodes CASSLAGPRGNTEAFF.